The clone carrying this T cell receptor (beta chain) was seen a few times. Its antigen is unidentified. With a J-beta primer mix and a sample-barcoded 5' primer, a second PCR ran 7 to 11 cycles. Via MiXCR, TCRdb re-called the 5' RACE reads, giving one row per CDR3 protein. The sample includes hundreds of thousands of distinct CDR3 sequences, around half seen only once; the top ten take 20% to 25%. Per sample, extraction of total RNA gave at least 6 micrograms in every case. The entry originates in a study of blood T cells in healthy people across ages. Regarding the study as a whole: Naive T cell percentage and TCR beta diversity correlated strongly. For the donors, CMV status was unknown and possibly confounded expanded clonotype changes.

Sequencing used blood. The sequence came from a man of 80 years or more in good health.

This chain's CDR3 is CSALQGMRGNEQFF. In nucleotides, the CDR3 is TGCAGTGCCCTTCAGGGCATGCGGGGAAATGAGCAGTTCTTC. The chain carries TRBV20-1 and TRBJ2-1, with D maybe TRBD2 (6 bases). This CDR3 is built from 14 residues. V was cut by 6 bases and J by 7 bases, with 19 bases left in between. The germline V gene has CDR1 DFQATT and CDR2 SNEGSKA (reference sequence).